The source of this T cell receptor (beta chain) is a study of PD-1 blockade in classical Hodgkin lymphoma. Findings and limits, study-wide: Anyone who began nivolumab under 1 year after ASCT was excluded. In newly diagnosed patients, baseline TCR diversity was reportedly below that of healthy donors.

Stated time point: cycle 4 day 1 (C4D1), after more than five weeks of nivolumab. Patients all relapsed after autologous stem cell transplantation, and there was variation in brentuximab vedotin exposure. This CDR3 comprises 14 residues. Trimming at V came to 4 bases and at J to 3 bases, leaving 4 bases not matched to a gene. From germline, CDR1 is SGHKS and CDR2 YYEKEE (reference sequence). Method: immunoSEQ multiplex PCR; TCRdb's copy keeps in-frame clones and lacks some. The data show over 20,000 clones, 72% seen once. As for this clone: Its cognate antigen is unknown.

The chain is built from TRBV5-5 and TRBJ1-2, with 9 bases that match TRBD1. This TCR was sampled from a human donor with classical Hodgkin lymphoma. The input for sequencing was peripheral blood mononuclear cells (PBMCs), taken before the fourth cycle of nivolumab. As DNA, the CDR3 is TGTGCCAGCAGCCAAGACAGGGGGGACTATGGCTACACCTTC. The encoded protein is CASSQDRGDYGYTF.